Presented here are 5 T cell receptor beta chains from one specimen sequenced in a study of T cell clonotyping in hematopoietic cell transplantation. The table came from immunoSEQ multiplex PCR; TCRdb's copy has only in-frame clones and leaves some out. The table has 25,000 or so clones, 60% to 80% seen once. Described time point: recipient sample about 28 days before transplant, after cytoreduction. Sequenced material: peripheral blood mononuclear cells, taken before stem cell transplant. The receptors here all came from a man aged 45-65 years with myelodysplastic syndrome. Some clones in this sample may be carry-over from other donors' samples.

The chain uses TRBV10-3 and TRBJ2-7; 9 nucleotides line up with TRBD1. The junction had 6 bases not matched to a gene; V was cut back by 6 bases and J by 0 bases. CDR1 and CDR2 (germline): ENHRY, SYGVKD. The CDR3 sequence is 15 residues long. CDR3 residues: CAISPGQGISYEQYF. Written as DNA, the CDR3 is TGTGCCATCAGCCCGGGACAGGGAATCTCCTACGAGCAGTACTTC.

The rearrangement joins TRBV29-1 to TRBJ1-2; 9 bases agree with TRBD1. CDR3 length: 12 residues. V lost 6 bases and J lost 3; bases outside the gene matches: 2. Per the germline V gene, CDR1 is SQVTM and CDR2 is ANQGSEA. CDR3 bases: TGCAGCGTGGACAGGGGAGACTATGGCTACACCTTC. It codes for CSVDRGDYGYTF.

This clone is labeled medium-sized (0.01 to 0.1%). This CDR3 is CASSQGRGQGAYEQYF. In nucleotides, the CDR3 is TGTGCCAGCAGCCAAGGTCGGGGACAGGGGGCTTACGAGCAGTACTTC. The rearrangement links TRBV14 to TRBJ2-7; 12 positions match TRBD1. CDR1 and CDR2 (germline): SGHDN, FVKESK. The CDR3 extends over 16 amino acids. V lost 1 base, J lost 4 bases, and 5 bases stayed unmatched.

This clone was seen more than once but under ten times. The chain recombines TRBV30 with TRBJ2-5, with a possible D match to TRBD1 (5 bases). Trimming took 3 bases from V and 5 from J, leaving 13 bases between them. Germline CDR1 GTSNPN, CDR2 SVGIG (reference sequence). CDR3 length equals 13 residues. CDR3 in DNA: TGTGCCTGGAGCCCTGGGGCCCTCGAGACCCAGTACTTC. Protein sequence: CAWSPGALETQYF. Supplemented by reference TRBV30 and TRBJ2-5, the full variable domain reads SQTIHQWPATLVQPVGSPLSLECTVEGTSNPNLYWYRQAAGRGLQLLFYSVGIGQISSEVPQNLSASRPQDRQFILSSKKLLLSDSGFYLCAWSPGALETQYFGPGTRLLVL.

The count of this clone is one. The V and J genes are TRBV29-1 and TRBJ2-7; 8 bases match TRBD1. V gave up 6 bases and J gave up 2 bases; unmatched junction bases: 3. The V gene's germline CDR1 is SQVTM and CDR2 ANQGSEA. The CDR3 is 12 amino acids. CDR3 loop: CSVMDRAYEQYF. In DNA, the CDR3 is TGCAGCGTAATGGACAGGGCCTACGAGCAGTACTTC.